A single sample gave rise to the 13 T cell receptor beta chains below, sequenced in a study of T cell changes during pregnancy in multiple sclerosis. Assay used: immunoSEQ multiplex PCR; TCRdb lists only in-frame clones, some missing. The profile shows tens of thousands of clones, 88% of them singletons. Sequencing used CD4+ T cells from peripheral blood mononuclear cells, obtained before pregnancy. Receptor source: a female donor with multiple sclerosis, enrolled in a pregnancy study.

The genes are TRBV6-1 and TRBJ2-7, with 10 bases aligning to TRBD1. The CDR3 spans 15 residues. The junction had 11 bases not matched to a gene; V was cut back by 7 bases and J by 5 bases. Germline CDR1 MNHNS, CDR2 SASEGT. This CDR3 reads CASNSGDRGGHEQYF. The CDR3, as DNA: TGTGCCAGCAATTCGGGGGACAGGGGAGGCCACGAGCAGTACTTC.

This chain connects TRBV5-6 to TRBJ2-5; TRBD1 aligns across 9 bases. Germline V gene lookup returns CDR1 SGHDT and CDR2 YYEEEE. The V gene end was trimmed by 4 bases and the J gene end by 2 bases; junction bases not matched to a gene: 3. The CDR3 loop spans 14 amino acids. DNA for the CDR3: TGTGCCAGCAGCCCGGACAGGGGACAAGAGACCCAGTACTTC. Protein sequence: CASSPDRGQETQYF.

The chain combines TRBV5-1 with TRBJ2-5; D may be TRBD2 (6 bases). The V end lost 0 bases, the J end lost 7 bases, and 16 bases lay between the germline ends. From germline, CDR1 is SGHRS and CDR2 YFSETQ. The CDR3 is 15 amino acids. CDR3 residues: CASSLGTGDLRTQYF. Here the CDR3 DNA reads TGCGCCAGCAGCTTGGGGACCGGGGACTTGAGGACCCAGTACTTC.

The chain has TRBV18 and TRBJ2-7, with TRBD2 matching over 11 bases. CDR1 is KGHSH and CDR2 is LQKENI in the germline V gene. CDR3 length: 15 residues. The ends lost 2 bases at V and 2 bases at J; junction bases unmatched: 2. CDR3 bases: TGTGCCAGCTCACCAGGGACTAGCGGACCCTACGAGCAGTACTTC. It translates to CASSPGTSGPYEQYF.

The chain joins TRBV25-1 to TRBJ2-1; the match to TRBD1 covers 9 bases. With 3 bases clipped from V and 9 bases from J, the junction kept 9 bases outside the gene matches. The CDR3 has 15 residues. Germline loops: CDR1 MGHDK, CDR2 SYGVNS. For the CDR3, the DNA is TGTGCCAGCAGTGATCCGGGACAGGGTCGGGTTGAGCAGTTCTTC. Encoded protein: CASSDPGQGRVEQFF.

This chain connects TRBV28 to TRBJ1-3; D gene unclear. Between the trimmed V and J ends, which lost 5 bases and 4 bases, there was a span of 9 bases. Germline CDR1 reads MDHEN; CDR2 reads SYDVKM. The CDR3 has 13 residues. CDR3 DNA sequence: TGTGCCAGCAGTCCCCTAAACGGAAACACCATATATTTT. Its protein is CASSPLNGNTIYF.

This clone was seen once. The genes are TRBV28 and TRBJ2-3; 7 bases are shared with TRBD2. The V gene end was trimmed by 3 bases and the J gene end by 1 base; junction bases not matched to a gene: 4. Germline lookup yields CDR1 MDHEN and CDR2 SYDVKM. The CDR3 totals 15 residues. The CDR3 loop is CASSFGGSGTDTQYF. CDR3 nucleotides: TGTGCCAGCAGTTTTGGCGGGAGCGGCACAGATACGCAGTATTTT.

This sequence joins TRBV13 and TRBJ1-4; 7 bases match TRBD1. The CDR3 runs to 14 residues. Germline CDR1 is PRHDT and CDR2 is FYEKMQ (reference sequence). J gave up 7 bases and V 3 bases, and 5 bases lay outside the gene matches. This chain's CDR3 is CASSFRQGGEKLFF. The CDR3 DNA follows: TGTGCCAGCAGCTTTAGACAGGGAGGTGAAAAACTGTTTTTT.

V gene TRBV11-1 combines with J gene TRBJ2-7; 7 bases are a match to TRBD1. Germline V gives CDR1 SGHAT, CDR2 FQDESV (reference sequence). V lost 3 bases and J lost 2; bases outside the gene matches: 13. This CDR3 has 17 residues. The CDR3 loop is CASSFFLPGQPAYEQYF. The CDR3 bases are TGTGCCAGCAGCTTCTTTTTACCGGGACAGCCAGCCTACGAGCAGTACTTC. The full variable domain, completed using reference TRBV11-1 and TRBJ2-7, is EAEVAQSPRYKITEKSQAVAFWCDPISGHATLYWYRQILGQGPELLVQFQDESVVDDSQLPKDRFSAERLKGVDSTLKIQPAELGDSAMYLCASSFFLPGQPAYEQYFGPGTRLTVT.

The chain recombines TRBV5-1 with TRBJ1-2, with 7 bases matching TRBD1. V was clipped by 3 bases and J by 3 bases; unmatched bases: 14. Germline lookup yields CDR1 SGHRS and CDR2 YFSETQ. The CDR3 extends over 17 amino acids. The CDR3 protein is CASSWSGSTGAHYGYTF. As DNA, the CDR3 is TGCGCCAGCAGCTGGAGTGGGAGTACAGGGGCTCACTATGGCTACACCTTC.

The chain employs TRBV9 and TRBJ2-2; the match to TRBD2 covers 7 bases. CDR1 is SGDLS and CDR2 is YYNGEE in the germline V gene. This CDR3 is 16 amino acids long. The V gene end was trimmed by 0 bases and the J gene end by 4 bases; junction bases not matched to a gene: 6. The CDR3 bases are TGTGCCAGCAGCGTAGCATCGGGAGGAAGCACCGGGGAGCTGTTTTTT. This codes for CASSVASGGSTGELFF.

CDR3 amino acids: CASSPRDTEAFF. In DNA form, the CDR3 reads TGTGCCAGCTCACCCAGGGACACTGAAGCTTTCTTT. This chain links TRBV18 with TRBJ1-1, with a tentative D call TRBD1 (5 bases). CDR3 length: 12 amino acids. CDR1 KGHSH and CDR2 LQKENI come from the germline V gene. V was pared by 3 bases and J by 3 bases, with 5 bases between.

The CDR3 DNA reads TGTGCCAGCAGCTTATCCTCTAACAATGAGCAGTTCTTC. Protein product: CASSLSSNNEQFF. The rearrangement uses TRBV11-1 and TRBJ2-1; D remains ambiguous. V lost 2 bases and J lost 5, with 7 bases in between. This CDR3 spans 13 amino acids. Looked up from germline, CDR1 is SGHAT and CDR2 is FQDESV (reference sequence).